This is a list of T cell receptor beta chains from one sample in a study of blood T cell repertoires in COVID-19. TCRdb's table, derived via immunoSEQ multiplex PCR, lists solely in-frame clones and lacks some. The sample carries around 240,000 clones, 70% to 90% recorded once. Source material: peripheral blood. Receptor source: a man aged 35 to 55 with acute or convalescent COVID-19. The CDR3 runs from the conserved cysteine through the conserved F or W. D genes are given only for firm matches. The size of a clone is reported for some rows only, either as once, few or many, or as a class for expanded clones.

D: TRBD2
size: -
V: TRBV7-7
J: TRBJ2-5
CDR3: CASSSSPRRGWLQETQYF
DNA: TGTGCCAGCAGCTCATCCCCGCGGCGGGGGTGGCTCCAAGAGACCCAGTACTTC

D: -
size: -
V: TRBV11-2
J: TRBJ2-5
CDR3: CASSFRLTKGETQYF
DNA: TGTGCCAGCAGCTTTCGACTGACTAAAGGAGAGACCCAGTACTTC

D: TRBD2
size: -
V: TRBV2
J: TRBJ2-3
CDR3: CASTLSSGGIATQYF
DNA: TGTGCCAGCACCCTATCTAGCGGGGGTATTGCTACGCAGTATTTT

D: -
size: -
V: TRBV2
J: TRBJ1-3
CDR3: CASNQRGTGNTIYF
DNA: TGTGCCAGCAATCAAAGGGGGACAGGAAACACCATATATTTT

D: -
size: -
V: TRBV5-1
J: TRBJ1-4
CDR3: CASSRQHNEKLFF
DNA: TGCGCCAGCAGCCGACAGCACAATGAAAAACTGTTTTTT

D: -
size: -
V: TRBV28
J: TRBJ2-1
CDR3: CASSPLAGRIKDEQFF
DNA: TGTGCCAGCAGTCCGCTGGCAGGGCGAATTAAGGATGAGCAGTTCTTC

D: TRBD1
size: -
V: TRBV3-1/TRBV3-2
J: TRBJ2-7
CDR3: CASSRDRQYEQYF
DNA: TGTGCCAGCAGCCGGGACAGGCAATACGAGCAGTACTTC

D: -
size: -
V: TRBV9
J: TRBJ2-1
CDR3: CASSSPPQGDTRWNEQFF
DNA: TGTGCCAGCAGTAGCCCCCCTCAAGGGGACACCCGGTGGAATGAGCAGTTCTTC

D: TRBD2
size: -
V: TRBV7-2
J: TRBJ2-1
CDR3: CASSLGSGGKDEQFF
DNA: TGTGCCAGCAGCTTAGGTAGCGGGGGTAAGGATGAGCAGTTCTTC

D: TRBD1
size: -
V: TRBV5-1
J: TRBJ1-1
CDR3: CASSLRTGMSTEAFF
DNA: TGCGCCAGCAGCTTAAGGACAGGGATGAGTACTGAAGCTTTCTTT

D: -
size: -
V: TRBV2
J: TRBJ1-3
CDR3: CASSAYTSGNTIYF
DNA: TGTGCCAGCAGTGCTTACACCTCTGGAAACACCATATATTTT

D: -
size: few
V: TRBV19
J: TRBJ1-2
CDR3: CASSTDNVGYTF
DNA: TGTGCCAGTAGTACCGACAACGTTGGCTACACCTTC

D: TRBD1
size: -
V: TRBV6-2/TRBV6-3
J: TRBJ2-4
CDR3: CASSVTGIKNIQYF
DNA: TGTGCCAGCAGCGTGACAGGGATTAAAAACATTCAGTACTTC

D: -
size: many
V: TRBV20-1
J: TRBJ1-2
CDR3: CSARPPTGYTF
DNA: TGCAGTGCTAGACCACCGACAGGCTACACCTTC

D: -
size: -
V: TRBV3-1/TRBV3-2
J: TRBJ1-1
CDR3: CASSLRGTEAFF
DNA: TGTGCCAGCAGCCTAAGGGGCACTGAAGCTTTCTTT

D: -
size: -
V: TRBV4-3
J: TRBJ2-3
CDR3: CASSQGGSTDTQYF
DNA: TGCGCCAGCAGCCAGGGGGGTAGCACAGATACGCAGTATTTT

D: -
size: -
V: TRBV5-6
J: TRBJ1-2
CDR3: CASSLGGRADGYTF
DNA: TGTGCCAGCAGCTTGGGGGGCAGGGCAGATGGCTACACCTTC

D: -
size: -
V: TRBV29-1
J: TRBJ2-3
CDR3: CSVTLERMASTDTQYF
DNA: TGCAGCGTTACCCTGGAGAGGATGGCTAGCACAGATACGCAGTATTTT

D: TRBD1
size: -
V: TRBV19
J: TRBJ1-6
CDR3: CASSSRQGMGRTANSPLHF
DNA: TGTGCCAGTAGCAGTCGACAGGGGATGGGGAGGACGGCGAATTCACCCCTCCACTTT

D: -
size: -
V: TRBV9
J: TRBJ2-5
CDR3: CASSVDNYRETQYF
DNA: TGTGCCAGCAGCGTGGACAATTACCGAGAGACCCAGTACTTC

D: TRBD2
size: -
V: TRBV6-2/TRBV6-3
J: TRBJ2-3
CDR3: CASSSPRLAGPNTDTQYF
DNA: TGTGCCAGCAGCTCTCCGAGGCTAGCGGGGCCGAACACAGATACGCAGTATTTT

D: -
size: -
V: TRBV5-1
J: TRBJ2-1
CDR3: CASSLAQGRVEQFF
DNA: TGCGCCAGCAGCTTGGCGCAGGGGAGGGTTGAGCAGTTCTTC

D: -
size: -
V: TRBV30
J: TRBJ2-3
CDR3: CAWSVRGTDTQYF
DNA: TGTGCCTGGAGTGTACGCGGCACAGATACGCAGTATTTT

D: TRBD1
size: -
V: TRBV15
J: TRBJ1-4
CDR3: CATSRRTGGPNEKLFF
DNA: TGTGCCACCAGCAGACGTACAGGGGGCCCCAATGAAAAACTGTTTTTT

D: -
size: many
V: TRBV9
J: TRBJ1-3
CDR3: CASSVGAAASGNTIYF
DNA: TGTGCCAGCAGCGTAGGAGCGGCTGCCTCTGGAAACACCATATATTTT

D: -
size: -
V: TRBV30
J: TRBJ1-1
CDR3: CAWRGRGMNTEAFF
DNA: TGTGCCTGGAGGGGACGGGGGATGAACACTGAAGCTTTCTTT

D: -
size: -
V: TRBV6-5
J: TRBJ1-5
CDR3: CASSSRGVGNQPQHF
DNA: TGTGCCAGCAGTTCCAGGGGTGTGGGCAATCAGCCCCAGCATTTT

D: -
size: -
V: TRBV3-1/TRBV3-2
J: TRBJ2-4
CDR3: CASSQSPLGGNIQYF
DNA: TGTGCCAGCAGCCAATCCCCACTCGGCGGGAACATTCAGTACTTC

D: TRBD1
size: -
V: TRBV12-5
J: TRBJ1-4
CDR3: CASGFGTGDEKLFF
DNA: TGTGCTAGTGGCTTCGGGACAGGGGATGAAAAACTGTTTTTT

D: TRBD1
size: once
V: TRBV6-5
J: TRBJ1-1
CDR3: CASRLYRGSTEAFF
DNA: TGTGCCAGCAGGCTTTACAGGGGGAGCACTGAAGCTTTCTTT

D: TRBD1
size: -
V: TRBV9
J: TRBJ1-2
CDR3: CASSVGVTGNYGYTF
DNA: TGTGCCAGCAGCGTGGGGGTGACAGGGAACTATGGCTACACCTTC

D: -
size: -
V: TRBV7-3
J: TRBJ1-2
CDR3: CASSSGSGDYGYTF
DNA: TGTGCCAGCAGTTCCGGATCGGGGGACTATGGCTACACCTTC

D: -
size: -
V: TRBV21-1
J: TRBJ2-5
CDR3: CASSKGAGAPREEQYF
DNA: TGTGCCAGCAGCAAAGGGGCGGGGGCACCTAGAGAGGAGCAGTACTTC

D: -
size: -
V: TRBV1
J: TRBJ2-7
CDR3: CTSMLYYRDSAYEQYF
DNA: TGCACCAGCATGCTTTACTACCGGGACTCCGCCTACGAGCAGTACTTC

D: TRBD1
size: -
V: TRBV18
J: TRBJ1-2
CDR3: CASSRGQGNYGYTF
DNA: TGTGCCAGCTCTCGAGGACAGGGGAACTATGGCTACACCTTC

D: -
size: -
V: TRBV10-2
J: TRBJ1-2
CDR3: CASSERTLRYGYTF
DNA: TGCGCCAGCAGCGAGAGGACTTTACGCTATGGCTACACCTTC

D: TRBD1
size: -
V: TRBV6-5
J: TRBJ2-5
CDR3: CASSSDREETQYF
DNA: TGTGCCAGCAGTTCCGACAGGGAAGAGACCCAGTACTTC

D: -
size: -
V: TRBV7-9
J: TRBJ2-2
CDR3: CASSLAQGGPNTGELFF
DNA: TGTGCCAGCAGCTTAGCCCAGGGGGGCCCGAACACCGGGGAGCTGTTTTTT

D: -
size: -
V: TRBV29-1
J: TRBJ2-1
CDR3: CSVEDPRRGNEQFF
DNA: TGCAGCGTTGAAGACCCTCGCCGAGGCAATGAGCAGTTCTTC

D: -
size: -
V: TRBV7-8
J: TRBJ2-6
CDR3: CASSFREAGANVLTF
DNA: TGTGCCAGCAGTTTCAGGGAGGCTGGGGCCAACGTCCTGACTTTC

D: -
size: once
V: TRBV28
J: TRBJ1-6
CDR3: CASKRRQSNSPLHF
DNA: TGTGCCAGCAAACGGAGACAGTCTAATTCACCCCTCCACTTT

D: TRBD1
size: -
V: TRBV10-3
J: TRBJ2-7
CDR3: CAISETDRGPREQYF
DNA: TGTGCCATCAGTGAGACCGACAGGGGACCGCGGGAGCAGTACTTC

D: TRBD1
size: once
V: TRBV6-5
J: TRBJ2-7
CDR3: CASSLPGTGQFEQYF
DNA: TGTGCCAGCAGTCTACCCGGGACAGGGCAGTTTGAGCAGTACTTC

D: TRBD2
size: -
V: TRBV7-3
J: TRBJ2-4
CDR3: CASSLGTSGGGAKNIQYF
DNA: TGTGCCAGCAGCTTGGGGACTAGCGGGGGAGGAGCCAAAAACATTCAGTACTTC

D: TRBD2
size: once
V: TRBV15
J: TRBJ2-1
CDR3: CATSGGLAGVAYNEQFF
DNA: TGTGCCACCAGCGGAGGACTAGCGGGGGTTGCCTACAATGAGCAGTTCTTC

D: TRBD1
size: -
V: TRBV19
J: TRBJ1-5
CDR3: CASSSGQALNQPQHF
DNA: TGTGCCAGTAGTAGCGGACAGGCCCTCAATCAGCCCCAGCATTTT

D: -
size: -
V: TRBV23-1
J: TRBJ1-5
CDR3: CASSQSWAGEGPYSNQPQHF
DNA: TGCGCCAGCAGTCAATCGTGGGCAGGGGAAGGCCCATATAGCAATCAGCCCCAGCATTTT

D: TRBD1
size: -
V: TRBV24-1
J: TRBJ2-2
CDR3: CATSDRANTGELFF
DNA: TGTGCCACGTCTGACAGGGCGAACACCGGGGAGCTGTTTTTT

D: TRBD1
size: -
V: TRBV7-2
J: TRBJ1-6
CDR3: CASSWGQGGTLHF
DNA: TGTGCCAGCAGCTGGGGACAGGGAGGAACCCTCCACTTT

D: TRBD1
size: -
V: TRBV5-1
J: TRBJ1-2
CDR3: CASSFTGGEYGYTF
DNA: TGCGCCAGCAGCTTTACAGGGGGGGAGTATGGCTACACCTTC

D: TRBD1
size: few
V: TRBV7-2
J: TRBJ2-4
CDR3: CASSSTGTGNIQYF
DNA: TGTGCCAGCAGCTCAACCGGGACAGGCAACATTCAGTACTTC

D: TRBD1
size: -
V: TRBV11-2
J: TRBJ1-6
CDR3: CASSWTGGAGSPLHF
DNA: TGTGCCAGCAGCTGGACAGGGGGCGCAGGGTCACCCCTCCACTTT

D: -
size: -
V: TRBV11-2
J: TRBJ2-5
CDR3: CASSLAARRRIFDQETQYF
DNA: TGTGCCAGCAGCTTAGCTGCCAGGCGCAGGATCTTTGATCAAGAGACCCAGTACTTC

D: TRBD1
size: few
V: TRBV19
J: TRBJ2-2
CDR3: CASRTGGAPGTGELFF
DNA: TGTGCCAGTAGGACAGGGGGGGCTCCCGGGACCGGGGAGCTGTTTTTT

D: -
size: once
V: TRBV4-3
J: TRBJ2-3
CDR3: CASSQRPAGSTDTQYF
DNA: TGCGCCAGCAGCCAACGACCGGCAGGGTCCACAGATACGCAGTATTTT

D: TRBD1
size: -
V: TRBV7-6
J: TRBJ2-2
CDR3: CASSLGQGVNTGELFF
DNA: TGTGCCAGCAGCTTGGGACAGGGTGTGAACACCGGGGAGCTGTTTTTT

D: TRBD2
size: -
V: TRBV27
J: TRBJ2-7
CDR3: CASSGGVAGVGIDEQYF
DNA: TGTGCCAGCAGCGGAGGAGTAGCGGGGGTCGGAATCGACGAGCAGTACTTC

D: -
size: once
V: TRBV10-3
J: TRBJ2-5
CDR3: CAISEARGRGETQYF
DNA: TGTGCCATCAGTGAGGCCAGGGGCAGGGGAGAGACCCAGTACTTC